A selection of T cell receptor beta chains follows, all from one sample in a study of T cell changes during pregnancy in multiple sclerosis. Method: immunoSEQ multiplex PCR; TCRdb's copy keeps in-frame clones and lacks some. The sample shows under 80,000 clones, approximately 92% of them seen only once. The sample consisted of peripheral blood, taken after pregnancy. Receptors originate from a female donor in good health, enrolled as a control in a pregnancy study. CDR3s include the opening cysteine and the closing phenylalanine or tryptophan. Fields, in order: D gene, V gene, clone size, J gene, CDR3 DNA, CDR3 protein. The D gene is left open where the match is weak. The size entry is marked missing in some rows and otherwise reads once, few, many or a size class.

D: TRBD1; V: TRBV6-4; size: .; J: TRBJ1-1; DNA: TGTGCCAGCAGCCCGGACAGGGTGGGTGAAGCTTTCTTT; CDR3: CASSPDRVGEAFF
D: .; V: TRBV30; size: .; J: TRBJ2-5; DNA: TGTGCCTGGAGTAAACCGGGAGATCTATCCTACCGCCGCGAGACCCAGTACTTC; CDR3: CAWSKPGDLSYRRETQYF
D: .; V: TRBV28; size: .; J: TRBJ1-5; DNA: TGTGCCAGCACAGAGGGCAATCAGCCCCAGCATTTT; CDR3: CASTEGNQPQHF
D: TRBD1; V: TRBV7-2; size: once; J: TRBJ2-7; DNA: TGTGCCAGCAGCTTTCGGGACAGGGCCTACGAGCAGTACTTC; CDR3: CASSFRDRAYEQYF
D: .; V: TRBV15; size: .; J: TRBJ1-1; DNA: TGTGCCACCAGCAGAGATGGGGCAGCTGAAGCTTTCTTT; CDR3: CATSRDGAAEAFF
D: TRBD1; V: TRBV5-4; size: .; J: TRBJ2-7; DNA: TGTGCCAGCAGCTCTCCGACAGGGAGCTCCTACGAGCAGTACTTC; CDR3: CASSSPTGSSYEQYF
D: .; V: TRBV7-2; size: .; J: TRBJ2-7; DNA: TGTGCCAGCAGCCCTCGGGCGGGACCCTACGAGCAGTACTTC; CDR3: CASSPRAGPYEQYF
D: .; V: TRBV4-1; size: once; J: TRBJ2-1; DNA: TGCGCCAGCAGCCAAGTGTGGGCGGAGCAGTTCTTC; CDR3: CASSQVWAEQFF
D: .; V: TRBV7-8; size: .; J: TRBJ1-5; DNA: TGTGCCAGCAGCTCCGTACGAGGTCAGCCCCAGCATTTT; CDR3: CASSSVRGQPQHF
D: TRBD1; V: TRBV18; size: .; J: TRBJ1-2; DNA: TGTGCCAGCTCGCCCGGGACAGGGGGAGGCTACACCTTC; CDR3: CASSPGTGGGYTF
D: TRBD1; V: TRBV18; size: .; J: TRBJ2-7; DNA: TGTGCCAGCTCACCCTTTCCCCAGGGGACAGGGGATATGGTTTACGAGCAGTACTTC; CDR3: CASSPFPQGTGDMVYEQYF
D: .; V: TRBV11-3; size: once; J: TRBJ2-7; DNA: TGTGCCAGCAGCTTGGGACATCGCTCCTACGAGCAGTACTTC; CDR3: CASSLGHRSYEQYF
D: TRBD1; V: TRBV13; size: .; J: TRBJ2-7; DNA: TGTGCCACCGGGACAGCCGGGTCCTACGAGCAGTACTTC; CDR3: CATGTAGSYEQYF
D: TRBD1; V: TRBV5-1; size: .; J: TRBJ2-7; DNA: TGCGCCAGCAGCCCGACCCAGGGGGCCGAGCAGTACTTC; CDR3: CASSPTQGAEQYF
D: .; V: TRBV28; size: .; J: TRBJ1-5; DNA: TGTGCCAGCAGTTTTTTGGGGGAGGGCAATCAGCCCCAGCATTTT; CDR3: CASSFLGEGNQPQHF
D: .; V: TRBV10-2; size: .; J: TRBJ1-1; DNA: TGCGCCAGCATTGGACAGTTGTTTGACACTGAAGCTTTCTTT; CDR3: CASIGQLFDTEAFF
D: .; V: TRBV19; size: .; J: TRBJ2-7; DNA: TGTGCCAGTAGTAGGGGGCACGGCGACGAGCAGTACTTC; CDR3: CASSRGHGDEQYF
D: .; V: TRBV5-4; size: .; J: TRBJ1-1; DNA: TGTGCCAGCAGCTTGGTGGCAGACACTGAAGCTTTCTTT; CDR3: CASSLVADTEAFF
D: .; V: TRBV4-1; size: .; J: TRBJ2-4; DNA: TGCGCCAGCAGCCAAGACCGAGGGGCCAAAAACATTCAGTACTTC; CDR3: CASSQDRGAKNIQYF
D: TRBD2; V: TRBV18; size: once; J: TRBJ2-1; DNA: TGTGCCAGCTCTAACACCGTAACTAGCGGGGGGGCCTACAATGAGCAGTTCTTC; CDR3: CASSNTVTSGGAYNEQFF
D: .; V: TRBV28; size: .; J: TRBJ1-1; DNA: TGTGCCAGCAGTATATTGGAGGGCACTGAAGCTTTCTTT; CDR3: CASSILEGTEAFF
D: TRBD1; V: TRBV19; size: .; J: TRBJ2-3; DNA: TGTGCCAGTAGTTCAACAGGGGCGGGTACGCAGTATTTT; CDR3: CASSSTGAGTQYF
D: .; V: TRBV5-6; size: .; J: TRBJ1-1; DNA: TGTGCCAGCAGCTTGGGGTCCAGGTCTGAAGCTTTCTTT; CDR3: CASSLGSRSEAFF
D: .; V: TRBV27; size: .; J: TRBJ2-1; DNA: TGTGCCAGCATGACTAGGAATGAGCAGTTCTTC; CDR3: CASMTRNEQFF
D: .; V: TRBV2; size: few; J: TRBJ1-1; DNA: TGTGCCAGCAGGGCTACAGGGAGGGAGGGCACTGAAGCTTTCTTT; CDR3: CASRATGREGTEAFF
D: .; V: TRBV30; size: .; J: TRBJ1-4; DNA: TGTGCCTCCAGCAGGGGAACTAATGAAAAACTGTTTTTT; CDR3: CASSRGTNEKLFF
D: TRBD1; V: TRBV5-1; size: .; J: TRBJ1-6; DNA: TGCGCCAGCAGCTTGGACAGGGGGTATAATTCACCCCTCCACTTT; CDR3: CASSLDRGYNSPLHF
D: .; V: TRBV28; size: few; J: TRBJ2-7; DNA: TGTGCCAGCATCGTATCAGCCTCTCCCGGGTACGAGCAGTACTTC; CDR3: CASIVSASPGYEQYF
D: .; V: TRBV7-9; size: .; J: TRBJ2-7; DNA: TGTGCCAGCCTTGGGGGGGCTGAGAGCGAGCAGTACTTC; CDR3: CASLGGAESEQYF
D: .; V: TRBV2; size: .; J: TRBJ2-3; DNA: TGTGCCAGCAGTGAGTTAGCTAGCACAGATACGCAGTATTTT; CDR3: CASSELASTDTQYF
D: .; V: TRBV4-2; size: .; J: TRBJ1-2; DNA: TGTGCCAGCAGCCCTGAGGGACAACCAGCTAACTATGGCTACACCTTC; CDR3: CASSPEGQPANYGYTF